Presented here are 12 T cell receptor beta chains from one specimen sequenced in a study of regulatory T cells in long-lasting Graves disease. Time point described: persistent/refractory GD, antithyroid drugs over 5 years with positive TRAb. The TCR library was made from RNA that had been extracted from PBMCs in TRIzol. Sequencing libraries for TCR beta were prepared with iRepertoire HTBI primers and Arm-PCR of CDR3 regions. TCRdb processed the multiplex PCR reads anew with MiXCR; each CDR3 protein has one entry. The repertoire consists of a few hundred thousand distinct CDR3 sequences, with about 25% occurring once and the leading ten covering roughly 26%. Sequenced here: peripheral blood mononuclear cells (PBMCs), sampled when the disease was refractory, from a patient treated with antithyroid drugs. These TCRs come from a female donor with Graves disease.

In this sample, this clonotype turned up many times. The rearrangement links TRBV28 to TRBJ1-2; 8 nucleotides match TRBD1. V shed 7 bases and J 6 bases; nucleotides not matched to a gene: 4. The germline V gene encodes CDR1 MDHEN and CDR2 SYDVKM. This CDR3 region has 12 residues. CDR3 loop: CASTTDRDGYTF. The DNA of the CDR3 is TGTGCCAGCACTACGGACAGGGATGGCTACACCTTC.

In this sample, this clonotype turned up a few times. The J gene is TRBJ2-7, the V gene TRBV3-1; TRBD2 matches 15 bases. Germline V gene lookup returns CDR1 LGHDT and CDR2 YNNKEL (reference sequence). This CDR3 is 18 amino acids long. The junction had 12 bases not matched to a gene; V was cut back by 3 bases and J by 6 bases. The CDR3 protein is CASSHPGLAGGLVSEQYF. CDR3 bases: TGTGCCAGCAGCCACCCGGGACTAGCGGGAGGATTGGTCTCCGAGCAGTACTTC.

The table lists this clonotype with many counts. The V call is TRBV5-1, the J call TRBJ2-2; TRBD1 or TRBD2 may be the D gene (5 bases each). V lost 1 base to trimming and J lost 5 bases, with 12 bases between them. The CDR3 loop spans 15 amino acids. Germline CDR1 and CDR2: SGHRS and YFSETQ. The CDR3 loop is CASSLRGRETGELFF. The CDR3 DNA sequence: TGCGCCAGCAGCTTGCGGGGCAGGGAAACCGGGGAGCTGTTTTTT.

There are many counts of this clonotype. The chain recombines TRBV28 with TRBJ2-6; tentative D call: TRBD1 (6 bases). Per germline, CDR1 MDHEN and CDR2 SYDVKM. The V gene lost 6 bases and the J gene lost 0 bases, with 18 bases spanning the gap. CDR3 length: 18 residues. In nucleotides, the CDR3 is TGTGCCAGCAGGCCCCTACAGGGCTCCCGCTCTGGGGCCAACGTCCTGACTTTC. It specifies CASRPLQGSRSGANVLTF. Together with reference TRBV28 and TRBJ2-6, the CDR3 gives the full variable domain: DVKVTQSSRYLVKRTGEKVFLECVQDMDHENMFWYRQDPGLGLRLIYFSYDVKMKEKGDIPEGYSVSREKKERFSLILESASTNQTSMYLCASRPLQGSRSGANVLTFGAGSRLTVL.

As concerns this clonotype: A much larger clonotype is one base distant, so this may be a read error. The rearrangement links TRBV28 to TRBJ2-2; no clear D gene. The CDR3 runs 15 residues. Germline values: CDR1 MDHEN, CDR2 SYDVKM. The CDR3 nucleotides are TGTACCAGCAATTTTCGGACGAAGGGCTCCGGGGAGCTGTTTTTT. It codes for CTSNFRTKGSGELFF.

This clonotype was seen only a few times. Sequence at one end of the junction differs from germline and may be a read error. The chain couples TRBV5-1 to TRBJ2-7; D is perhaps TRBD1 (6 bases). The CDR3 loop spans 15 amino acids. Germline loops: CDR1 SGHRS, CDR2 YFSETQ. CDR3 protein: CASSVGTRGTDEQYF. The CDR3 region has the DNA TGTGCCAGCAGCGTGGGGACCAGGGGAACTGACGAGCAGTACTTC.

This clonotype showed up many times. The rearrangement joins TRBV28 to TRBJ2-7; maybe TRBD1 (5 bases). CDR1 and CDR2 (germline): MDHEN, SYDVKM. This CDR3 region has 11 residues. The V end lost 10 bases, the J end lost 8 bases, and 15 bases lay between the germline ends. The CDR3 is CATRRKGKQYF. The DNA for the CDR3 is TGTGCCACCAGGAGAAAGGGGAAGCAGTACTTC.

This clonotype was counted ten times or more. The chain links TRBV24-1 to TRBJ2-7; 7 bases are shared with TRBD1. Per the germline V gene, CDR1 is KGHDR and CDR2 is SFDVKD. This CDR3 comprises 15 residues. V lost 4 bases and J lost 2; bases outside the gene matches: 7. The CDR3 region has the DNA TGTGCCACCAGTGACCGGAGACAGGGAACCTACGAGCAGTACTTC. This translates into CATSDRRQGTYEQYF.

This clonotype was seen more than once but under ten times. The chain links TRBV29-1 to TRBJ2-7; 10 bases line up with TRBD1. The germline CDR1 and CDR2 sequences are SQVTM and ANQGSEA. This CDR3 comprises 14 residues. J was trimmed by 5 bases and V by 7 bases; bases with no gene match: 11. Here the CDR3 DNA reads TGCAGCGCATACACGGGACAGGGGACGCACGAGCAGTACTTC. This translates into CSAYTGQGTHEQYF.

V gene TRBV9 combines with J gene TRBJ1-1; D is undetermined. Per germline, CDR1 SGDLS and CDR2 YYNGEE. The CDR3 has 15 amino acids. V lost 3 bases, J lost 1 base, and 13 bases lay in between. CDR3 amino acids: CASSAGGAGNTEAFF. For the CDR3, the DNA is TGTGCCAGCAGCGCCGGAGGAGCGGGGAACACTGAAGCTTTCTTT.

This clonotype has a handful of counts. The J gene is TRBJ1-1, the V gene TRBV29-1; tentative D call: TRBD1 (6 bases). V was pared by 1 base and J by 1 base, with 10 bases between. Looked up from germline, CDR1 is SQVTM and CDR2 is ANQGSEA. The CDR3 runs to 14 residues. The DNA for the CDR3 is TGCAGCGTTGAAGTTCTAGGGGGGAACACTGAAGCTTTCTTT. It specifies CSVEVLGGNTEAFF.

The chain employs TRBV12-3 or TRBV12-4 and TRBJ2-3, with 11 bases fitting TRBD1. V shed 1 base, J shed 8 bases, and the junction held 8 bases outside the gene matches. The CDR3 runs to 16 residues. CDR3 sequence reads: CASSLEVGQGEGTQYF. CDR3 DNA sequence: TGTGCCAGCAGTTTAGAAGTGGGACAGGGGGAAGGTACGCAGTATTTT.